This TCR beta chain emerged from a study of CD8+ T cells in alopecia areata. Overall study: The tofacitinib course ran for 6 to 18 months and was followed by 6 months off drug. General study results and limits: Scalp lesions, especially in alopecia totalis/universalis, had higher clonality than normal scalp. Sequencing of scalp tissue also captures the resident alphabeta T cells of normal skin.

Extracted RNA was reverse transcribed, and the resulting cDNA served as sequencing template. Profiling relied on immunoSEQ multiplex PCR, and the TCRdb table lists in-frame clones only, not all of them. There are some 180,000 clones in the sample; about 63% occur only once, and about 1.7% lies in the top ten. A note on this clone: Its antigen is not known.

Lesional scalp tissue (obtained by punch biopsy) and peripheral blood were collected from alopecia areata patients. The germline V and J ends were trimmed by 5 bases and 4 bases, with 11 bases remaining between them. Germline values: CDR1 GTSNPN, CDR2 SVGIG (reference sequence). This CDR3 has 13 amino acids. This sequence originates from a human donor with alopecia areata. The gene calls are TRBV30 and TRBJ2-2; D unclear. This sample comprised CD4+ T cells sorted from blood, obtained at week 0. Written as DNA, the CDR3 is TGTGCCTGGTTCGGAGACCGCACCGGGGAGCTGTTTTTT. Its translation: CAWFGDRTGELFF.